The rows below give T cell receptor beta chains drawn from one sample of a study of CD4 T cells in relation to SARS-CoV-2 and coronaviruses. Data came from immunoSEQ multiplex PCR; TCRdb stores just in-frame clones and leaves some out. There are 41,000 or so clones in the sample; 84% occur only once, and around 1.2% lies in the top ten. Their specific antigens are unknown. The specimen sequenced was naive CD4+ T cells from PBMCs, cultured in vitro. The receptors originated from an adult with COVID-19. Both conserved end residues are part of each CDR3. Fields, in order: J gene, V gene, clone size, CDR3 length, D gene, CDR3 protein, CDR3 DNA. The D gene is left open where the match is weak. Where a row states a size, it is once, few, many or the class of an expanded clone; other rows omit it.

j_call: TRBJ2-1; v_call: TRBV7-9; clone_size: few; cdr3_length: 14; d_call: -; cdr3_aa: CASSIGLLGNEQFF; cdr3_nt: TGTGCCAGCAGCATCGGACTTCTCGGGAATGAGCAGTTCTTC
j_call: TRBJ2-1; v_call: TRBV5-1; clone_size: -; cdr3_length: 13; d_call: -; cdr3_aa: CASSLARGNEQFF; cdr3_nt: TGCGCCAGCAGCTTGGCGAGAGGAAATGAGCAGTTCTTC
j_call: TRBJ2-3; v_call: TRBV30; clone_size: -; cdr3_length: 17; d_call: TRBD2; cdr3_aa: CAWSVTRTSGSTDTQYF; cdr3_nt: TGTGCCTGGAGTGTAACAAGGACTAGCGGGAGCACAGATACGCAGTATTTT
j_call: TRBJ2-6; v_call: TRBV3-1/TRBV3-2; clone_size: -; cdr3_length: 13; d_call: -; cdr3_aa: CASSPSGANVLTF; cdr3_nt: TGTGCCAGCAGCCCGTCTGGGGCCAACGTCCTGACTTTC
j_call: TRBJ2-7; v_call: TRBV5-4; clone_size: few; cdr3_length: 15; d_call: TRBD2; cdr3_aa: CASSLGLAESYEQYF; cdr3_nt: TGTGCCAGCAGCTTGGGACTAGCGGAATCCTACGAGCAGTACTTC
j_call: TRBJ1-1; v_call: TRBV6-6; clone_size: -; cdr3_length: 14; d_call: TRBD1; cdr3_aa: CASSPGVRGDEAFF; cdr3_nt: TGTGCCAGCAGTCCGGGTGTCAGGGGGGATGAAGCTTTCTTT
j_call: TRBJ1-1; v_call: TRBV6-6; clone_size: -; cdr3_length: 13; d_call: -; cdr3_aa: CASSLGQNTEAFF; cdr3_nt: TGTGCCAGCAGCCTTGGACAGAACACTGAAGCTTTCTTT
j_call: TRBJ2-1; v_call: TRBV7-9; clone_size: few; cdr3_length: 15; d_call: -; cdr3_aa: CASSLAGTPDNEQFF; cdr3_nt: TGTGCCAGCAGCTTAGCCGGGACTCCAGACAATGAGCAGTTCTTC
j_call: TRBJ2-7; v_call: TRBV2; clone_size: -; cdr3_length: 11; d_call: -; cdr3_aa: CASSQAYEQYF; cdr3_nt: TGTGCCAGCTCACAGGCCTACGAGCAGTACTTC
j_call: TRBJ2-1; v_call: TRBV6-2/TRBV6-3; clone_size: -; cdr3_length: 16; d_call: TRBD2; cdr3_aa: CASSSRSGSENNEQFF; cdr3_nt: TGTGCCAGCAGTTCCCGTAGCGGGAGTGAAAACAATGAGCAGTTCTTC
j_call: TRBJ1-6; v_call: TRBV28; clone_size: -; cdr3_length: 12; d_call: -; cdr3_aa: CASSPPVSPLHF; cdr3_nt: TGTGCCAGCAGTCCGCCCGTTTCACCCCTCCACTTT
j_call: TRBJ2-1; v_call: TRBV4-3; clone_size: -; cdr3_length: 17; d_call: TRBD2; cdr3_aa: CASSQVLAGGTYNEQFF; cdr3_nt: TGCGCCAGCAGCCAAGTTTTAGCGGGAGGGACTTACAATGAGCAGTTCTTC
j_call: TRBJ1-5; v_call: TRBV27; clone_size: -; cdr3_length: 14; d_call: -; cdr3_aa: CASSFSSSNQPQHF; cdr3_nt: TGTGCCAGCAGTTTTTCCAGTAGCAATCAGCCCCAGCATTTT
j_call: TRBJ1-2; v_call: TRBV7-2; clone_size: -; cdr3_length: 19; d_call: -; cdr3_aa: CASSPEAIRVGIFDYGYTF; cdr3_nt: TGTGCCAGCAGCCCCGAAGCTATTCGTGTGGGCATCTTCGACTATGGCTACACCTTC
j_call: TRBJ1-6; v_call: TRBV21-1; clone_size: -; cdr3_length: 16; d_call: -; cdr3_aa: CASGRVRSSYNSPLHF; cdr3_nt: TGTGCCAGCGGTAGGGTTCGAAGCTCCTATAATTCACCCCTCCACTTT
j_call: TRBJ1-5; v_call: TRBV30; clone_size: -; cdr3_length: 13; d_call: -; cdr3_aa: CAWTPSSNQPQHF; cdr3_nt: TGTGCCTGGACCCCCAGTAGCAATCAGCCCCAGCATTTT
j_call: TRBJ1-1; v_call: TRBV14; clone_size: -; cdr3_length: 13; d_call: -; cdr3_aa: CASSVLSNTEAFF; cdr3_nt: TGTGCCAGCAGTGTACTCAGTAACACTGAAGCTTTCTTT
j_call: TRBJ2-1; v_call: TRBV14; clone_size: -; cdr3_length: 14; d_call: -; cdr3_aa: CASSHSERYNEQFF; cdr3_nt: TGTGCCAGCAGCCACTCGGAGCGCTACAATGAGCAGTTCTTC
j_call: TRBJ2-3; v_call: TRBV5-6; clone_size: -; cdr3_length: 16; d_call: -; cdr3_aa: CASSRISRRDLDTQYF; cdr3_nt: TGTGCCAGCAGCCGGATTTCTCGGCGGGACTTAGATACGCAGTATTTT
j_call: TRBJ2-2; v_call: TRBV28; clone_size: once; cdr3_length: 20; d_call: TRBD2; cdr3_aa: CASTTAGTSGILLGTGELFF; cdr3_nt: TGTGCCAGCACCACGGCCGGGACTAGCGGGATCCTCCTGGGAACCGGGGAGCTGTTTTTT
j_call: TRBJ1-3; v_call: TRBV27; clone_size: -; cdr3_length: 15; d_call: -; cdr3_aa: CASSLSAGKENTIYF; cdr3_nt: TGTGCCAGCAGTTTATCGGCAGGAAAAGAAAACACCATATATTTT
j_call: TRBJ1-6; v_call: TRBV28; clone_size: few; cdr3_length: 16; d_call: -; cdr3_aa: CASSQVPGHDNSPLHF; cdr3_nt: TGTGCCAGCAGCCAAGTCCCGGGACACGATAATTCACCCCTCCACTTT
j_call: TRBJ1-3; v_call: TRBV24-1; clone_size: -; cdr3_length: 15; d_call: -; cdr3_aa: CATSEGGHSGNTIYF; cdr3_nt: TGTGCCACCAGTGAAGGGGGTCACTCTGGAAACACCATATATTTT
j_call: TRBJ1-1; v_call: TRBV5-1; clone_size: -; cdr3_length: 14; d_call: -; cdr3_aa: CASSGTRSDTEAFF; cdr3_nt: TGCGCCAGCAGCGGAACCAGGAGCGACACTGAAGCTTTCTTT
j_call: TRBJ2-7; v_call: TRBV3-1/TRBV3-2; clone_size: -; cdr3_length: 15; d_call: -; cdr3_aa: CASSLRQSGLGEQYF; cdr3_nt: TGTGCCAGCAGCCTCAGACAGAGCGGCCTAGGCGAGCAGTACTTC
j_call: TRBJ2-7; v_call: TRBV7-6; clone_size: -; cdr3_length: 15; d_call: -; cdr3_aa: CASSLVGGHSYEQYF; cdr3_nt: TGTGCCAGCAGCTTAGTGGGGGGCCACTCCTACGAGCAGTACTTC
j_call: TRBJ2-3; v_call: TRBV7-2; clone_size: -; cdr3_length: 17; d_call: TRBD2; cdr3_aa: CASSLVWTSGISSTQYF; cdr3_nt: TGTGCCAGCAGCTTAGTATGGACTAGCGGGATTAGTAGTACGCAGTATTTT
j_call: TRBJ2-5; v_call: TRBV14; clone_size: -; cdr3_length: 16; d_call: -; cdr3_aa: CASSQGVGGGRETQYF; cdr3_nt: TGTGCCAGCAGCCAAGGCGTCGGAGGGGGGAGAGAGACCCAGTACTTC
j_call: TRBJ2-7; v_call: TRBV11-3; clone_size: -; cdr3_length: 15; d_call: TRBD2; cdr3_aa: CASSSTSGGRGEQYF; cdr3_nt: TGTGCCAGCAGCTCAACTAGCGGCGGTAGGGGCGAGCAGTACTTC
j_call: TRBJ1-1; v_call: TRBV7-3; clone_size: -; cdr3_length: 13; d_call: -; cdr3_aa: CASSPRGVAEAFF; cdr3_nt: TGTGCCAGCAGCCCACGCGGGGTTGCTGAAGCTTTCTTT
j_call: TRBJ2-7; v_call: TRBV4-3; clone_size: -; cdr3_length: 15; d_call: -; cdr3_aa: CASSQESGEVGEQYF; cdr3_nt: TGCGCCAGCAGCCAGGAATCAGGGGAGGTTGGCGAGCAGTACTTC
j_call: TRBJ2-5; v_call: TRBV7-9; clone_size: -; cdr3_length: 12; d_call: -; cdr3_aa: CASSLGKETQYF; cdr3_nt: TGTGCCAGCAGCTTAGGTAAAGAGACCCAGTACTTC
j_call: TRBJ2-7; v_call: TRBV2; clone_size: -; cdr3_length: 15; d_call: TRBD2; cdr3_aa: CASSERASGSAEQYF; cdr3_nt: TGTGCCAGCAGTGAAAGGGCTAGCGGGAGTGCCGAGCAGTACTTC
j_call: TRBJ1-3; v_call: TRBV18; clone_size: -; cdr3_length: 15; d_call: TRBD1; cdr3_aa: CASSPTGQFGNTIYF; cdr3_nt: TGTGCCAGCTCACCGACGGGACAGTTTGGAAACACCATATATTTT
j_call: TRBJ1-5; v_call: TRBV2; clone_size: once; cdr3_length: 13; d_call: TRBD1; cdr3_aa: CASSDRGDQPQHF; cdr3_nt: TGTGCCAGCAGTGACAGGGGGGATCAGCCCCAGCATTTT
j_call: TRBJ2-7; v_call: TRBV30; clone_size: once; cdr3_length: 18; d_call: TRBD2; cdr3_aa: CAWTSPRTSGPQRYEQYF; cdr3_nt: TGTGCCTGGACTTCGCCTAGGACTAGCGGGCCCCAACGTTACGAGCAGTACTTC
j_call: TRBJ2-5; v_call: TRBV28; clone_size: -; cdr3_length: 17; d_call: -; cdr3_aa: CASSGGKRLNLQETQYF; cdr3_nt: TGTGCCAGCAGTGGGGGGAAAAGGCTGAACCTCCAAGAGACCCAGTACTTC
j_call: TRBJ2-6; v_call: TRBV30; clone_size: -; cdr3_length: 13; d_call: -; cdr3_aa: CAWSGVGANVLTF; cdr3_nt: TGTGCCTGGAGTGGGGTAGGGGCCAACGTCCTGACTTTC
j_call: TRBJ1-6; v_call: TRBV30; clone_size: -; cdr3_length: 12; d_call: -; cdr3_aa: CAWRQSNSPLHF; cdr3_nt: TGTGCCTGGAGACAGTCGAATTCACCCCTCCACTTT
j_call: TRBJ2-6; v_call: TRBV6-5; clone_size: -; cdr3_length: 14; d_call: -; cdr3_aa: CALRPRAGANVLTF; cdr3_nt: TGTGCACTCAGACCGAGGGCTGGGGCCAACGTCCTGACTTTC
j_call: TRBJ1-2; v_call: TRBV6-6; clone_size: -; cdr3_length: 13; d_call: TRBD1; cdr3_aa: CASSDGTGSGYTF; cdr3_nt: TGTGCCAGCAGCGACGGGACAGGGAGCGGCTACACCTTC
j_call: TRBJ2-7; v_call: TRBV27; clone_size: -; cdr3_length: 13; d_call: -; cdr3_aa: CASSDTGSYEQYF; cdr3_nt: TGTGCCAGCAGCGATACGGGGAGTTACGAGCAGTACTTC
j_call: TRBJ2-7; v_call: TRBV7-9; clone_size: few; cdr3_length: 15; d_call: TRBD2; cdr3_aa: CASRRTSGRTYEQYF; cdr3_nt: TGTGCCAGCAGACGTACTAGCGGGAGGACCTACGAGCAGTACTTC
j_call: TRBJ1-6; v_call: TRBV7-2; clone_size: -; cdr3_length: 14; d_call: -; cdr3_aa: CASSLGVTNSPLHF; cdr3_nt: TGTGCCAGCAGCCTCGGGGTTACTAATTCACCCCTCCACTTT
j_call: TRBJ2-7; v_call: TRBV18; clone_size: -; cdr3_length: 13; d_call: -; cdr3_aa: CASSPDRIYEQYF; cdr3_nt: TGTGCCAGCTCTCCCGACAGGATCTACGAGCAGTACTTC
j_call: TRBJ2-1; v_call: TRBV29-1; clone_size: -; cdr3_length: 13; d_call: -; cdr3_aa: CSGDSINYNEQFF; cdr3_nt: TGCAGCGGCGACAGTATTAACTACAATGAGCAGTTCTTC
j_call: TRBJ2-7; v_call: TRBV27; clone_size: -; cdr3_length: 12; d_call: -; cdr3_aa: CASSLNHYEQYF; cdr3_nt: TGTGCCAGCAGTTTAAATCACTACGAGCAGTACTTC
j_call: TRBJ2-1; v_call: TRBV19; clone_size: few; cdr3_length: 14; d_call: TRBD1; cdr3_aa: CASSRDREYNEQFF; cdr3_nt: TGTGCCAGTAGTAGAGACAGGGAGTACAATGAGCAGTTCTTC
j_call: TRBJ1-1; v_call: TRBV13; clone_size: -; cdr3_length: 14; d_call: -; cdr3_aa: CASSTGPVNTEAFF; cdr3_nt: TGTGCCAGCAGCACGGGACCTGTGAACACTGAAGCTTTCTTT
j_call: TRBJ2-3; v_call: TRBV24-1; clone_size: -; cdr3_length: 14; d_call: -; cdr3_aa: CATSDPVPRDTQYF; cdr3_nt: TGTGCCACCAGTGACCCTGTCCCCCGAGATACGCAGTATTTT
j_call: TRBJ2-7; v_call: TRBV3-1/TRBV3-2; clone_size: few; cdr3_length: 12; d_call: -; cdr3_aa: CASSQVVYEQYF; cdr3_nt: TGTGCCAGCAGCCAAGTAGTGTACGAGCAGTACTTC
j_call: TRBJ2-7; v_call: TRBV27; clone_size: -; cdr3_length: 15; d_call: TRBD2; cdr3_aa: CASTRTSGASYEQYF; cdr3_nt: TGTGCCAGCACCCGGACTAGCGGGGCTTCCTACGAGCAGTACTTC
j_call: TRBJ2-5; v_call: TRBV12-3/TRBV12-4; clone_size: -; cdr3_length: 12; d_call: TRBD1; cdr3_aa: CATRGSGETQYF; cdr3_nt: TGTGCCACCAGGGGGTCGGGAGAGACCCAGTACTTC
j_call: TRBJ2-5; v_call: TRBV11-2; clone_size: -; cdr3_length: 14; d_call: -; cdr3_aa: CASSFDTVQETQYF; cdr3_nt: TGTGCCAGCAGCTTCGACACGGTACAAGAGACCCAGTACTTC
j_call: TRBJ2-1; v_call: TRBV6-2/TRBV6-3; clone_size: -; cdr3_length: 15; d_call: -; cdr3_aa: CASSLGTPIYNEQFF; cdr3_nt: TGTGCCAGCAGTCTCGGGACTCCTATCTACAATGAGCAGTTCTTC
j_call: TRBJ2-1; v_call: TRBV7-9; clone_size: few; cdr3_length: 18; d_call: TRBD1; cdr3_aa: CASSPRDRGLFNYNEQFF; cdr3_nt: TGTGCCAGCAGCCCCCGGGACAGGGGTCTGTTTAACTACAATGAGCAGTTCTTC